The present TCR beta chain was sequenced within a study of cytotoxic CD8 clonotypes in ibrutinib-treated CLL. The wider study: Overall, some 25 responses were partial and 2 complete; following median about 68 months, roughly 14 patients stayed remitted and approximately 12 progressed.

Assay used: immunoSEQ multiplex PCR; TCRdb lists only in-frame clones, some missing. The repertoire holds fewer than 400,000 clones, roughly 70% seen once, with approximately 6% in the top ten. Germline V gene data show CDR1 as SGDLS and CDR2 as YYNGEE. This CDR3 region has 15 residues. V was trimmed by 0 bases and J by 2 bases, leaving 6 bases between them. The source of this sequence is a human donor with chronic lymphocytic leukemia. The sample was PBMCs, taken after 36 months of ibrutinib treatment. The rearrangement uses TRBV9 and TRBJ2-6, with D uncertain. In DNA, the CDR3 is TGTGCCAGCAGCGTAGTAAGGGCTGGGGCCAACGTCCTGACTTTC. Translated: CASSVVRAGANVLTF.